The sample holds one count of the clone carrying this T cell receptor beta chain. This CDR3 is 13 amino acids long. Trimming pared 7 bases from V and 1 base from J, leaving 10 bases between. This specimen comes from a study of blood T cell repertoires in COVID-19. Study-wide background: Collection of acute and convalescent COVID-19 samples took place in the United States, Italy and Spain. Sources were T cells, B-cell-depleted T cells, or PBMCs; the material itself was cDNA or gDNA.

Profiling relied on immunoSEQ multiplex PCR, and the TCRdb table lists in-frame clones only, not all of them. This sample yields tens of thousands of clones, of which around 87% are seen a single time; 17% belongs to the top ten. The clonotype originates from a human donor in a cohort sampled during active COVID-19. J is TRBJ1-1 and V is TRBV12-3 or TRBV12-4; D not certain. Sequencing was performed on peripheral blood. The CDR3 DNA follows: TGTGCCAGCACCCTATATGGGAACACTGAAGCTTTCTTT. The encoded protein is CASTLYGNTEAFF.